The 19 T cell receptor beta chains below come from one sample, sequenced in a study of monozygotic twins with inflammatory bowel disease. TCRdb reprocessed the 5' RACE reads; each CDR3 protein has one entry and no DNA is given. The data show 300,000 to 450,000 distinct CDR3 sequences, and the top ten clones hold approximately 2.4%. Sequencing was performed on blood. These receptors were obtained from a human donor with ulcerative colitis or Crohn's disease, or a healthy co-twin of an affected twin (not recorded which).

V gene TRBV10-3 combines with J gene TRBJ2-5. CDR1 ENHRY and CDR2 SYGVKD come from the germline V gene. This CDR3 is built from 12 residues. The CDR3 loop reads CAISEHQETQYF.

V gene TRBV20-1 combines with J gene TRBJ1-5; TCRdb returns TRBD1, unconfirmable since there is no DNA. Germline V gene sequence: CDR1 DFQATT, CDR2 SNEGSKA (reference sequence). The CDR3 is 13 residues long. CDR3 loop: CSAKTGLNQPQHF.

The J gene is TRBJ2-7, the V gene TRBV18. The CDR3 length is 15 residues. The germline gives CDR1 KGHSH, CDR2 LQKENI. The CDR3 loop is CASSPVAASSYEQYF.

The rearrangement joins TRBV7-2 to TRBJ1-2; TCRdb's D call of TRBD1 is untestable without DNA. The CDR3 is 15 residues long. The V gene's germline CDR1 is SGHTA and CDR2 FQGNSA. CDR3: CASSLWGTGGAGYTF.

The rearrangement links TRBV5-6 to TRBJ2-7; TCRdb selects TRBD1, and the lack of DNA leaves this call unchecked. Germline CDR1 reads SGHDT; CDR2 reads YYEEEE. This CDR3 has 18 amino acids. The CDR3 reads CASSLAIDLGRGNYEQYF.

The chain employs TRBV3-1 and TRBJ2-5; the D call from TCRdb, TRBD1, cannot be confirmed without DNA. The CDR3 extends over 15 amino acids. Germline-derived CDR1 and CDR2 are LGHDT and YNNKEL (reference sequence). The CDR3: CASSQINRAVETQYF.

This chain connects TRBV12-3 or TRBV12-4 to TRBJ1-2. This CDR3 has 15 residues. Here the CDR3 reads CASSLLRTDDYGYTF.

The gene calls are TRBV5-6 and TRBJ1-2. Germline V CDR1 and CDR2: SGHDT, YYEEEE. The CDR3 loop spans 13 amino acids. This CDR3 reads CASSLTDYGGYTF.

This sequence joins TRBV6-1 and TRBJ2-7; TCRdb selects TRBD1, and the lack of DNA leaves this call unchecked. From germline, CDR1 is MNHNS and CDR2 SASEGT. The CDR3 extends over 15 amino acids. CDR3 amino acids: CASRASGGPSYEQYF.

J is TRBJ2-1 and V is TRBV20-1; lacking DNA, the TRBD1 call made by TCRdb goes unchecked. This CDR3 spans 18 amino acids. CDR1 and CDR2 (germline): DFQATT, SNEGSKA (reference sequence). CDR3 in amino acids: CSARDLLGRGPSYNEQFF.

The chain recombines TRBV4-2 with TRBJ1-6; the D call of TRBD1 rests on TCRdb alone, since no DNA is present to check it. Germline V gene sequence: CDR1 LGHNA, CDR2 YNFKEQ. This CDR3 contains 15 residues. The CDR3 reads CASSQAGTGSRSLHF.

This sequence joins TRBV20-1 and TRBJ2-1. This CDR3 has 11 amino acids. Per the germline V gene, CDR1 is DFQATT and CDR2 is SNEGSKA (reference sequence). CDR3 protein: CSAIFYNEQFF.

CDR3 residues: CASSTGSYEQYF. The chain has TRBV5-6 and TRBJ2-7; TCRdb calls TRBD1, which cannot be checked without DNA. CDR1 and CDR2 (germline): SGHDT, YYEEEE. This CDR3 is built from 12 residues.

This rearrangement joins TRBV7-2 to TRBJ2-7; TCRdb's D call, TRBD1, is unchecked because there is no DNA. Looked up from germline, CDR1 is SGHTA and CDR2 is FQGNSA. This CDR3 has 13 amino acids. The CDR3: CASSETGTRWQYF.

The V and J genes are TRBV5-4 and TRBJ1-1; lacking DNA, the TRBD1 call made by TCRdb goes unchecked. This CDR3 is 15 amino acids long. Germline CDR1 and CDR2: SGHNT and YYREEE (reference sequence). The CDR3 reads CASSTPTGPGTEAFF.

The CDR3: CASSLFELAVQETQYF. The chain carries TRBV7-6 and TRBJ2-5; TCRdb indicates TRBD2, and absent DNA this call remains unverified. The length of the CDR3 is 16 residues. Looked up from germline, CDR1 is SGHVS and CDR2 is FNYEAQ. The full variable domain, with the rest looked up from reference TRBV7-6 and TRBJ2-5, is GAGVSQSPRYKVTKRGQDVALRCDPISGHVSLYWYRQALGQGPEFLTYFNYEAQQDKSGLPNDRFSAERPEGSISTLTIQRTEQRDSAMYRCASSLFELAVQETQYFGPGTRLLVL.

The chain recombines TRBV5-1 with TRBJ2-7. The germline V gene encodes CDR1 SGHRS and CDR2 YFSETQ. The CDR3 extends over 16 amino acids. CDR3 sequence reads: CASSLDAARRSYEQYF.

The rearrangement joins TRBV7-3 to TRBJ2-1. This CDR3 region has 16 residues. Germline loops: CDR1 SGHTA, CDR2 FQGTGA. The CDR3: CASSLQASSSYNEQFF.

The rearrangement joins TRBV5-1 to TRBJ1-1; TCRdb reports TRBD1, a call that lacks DNA to check it against. The germline V gene has CDR1 SGHRS and CDR2 YFSETQ. The CDR3 spans 13 residues. The CDR3 is CASSWTVNTEAFF.